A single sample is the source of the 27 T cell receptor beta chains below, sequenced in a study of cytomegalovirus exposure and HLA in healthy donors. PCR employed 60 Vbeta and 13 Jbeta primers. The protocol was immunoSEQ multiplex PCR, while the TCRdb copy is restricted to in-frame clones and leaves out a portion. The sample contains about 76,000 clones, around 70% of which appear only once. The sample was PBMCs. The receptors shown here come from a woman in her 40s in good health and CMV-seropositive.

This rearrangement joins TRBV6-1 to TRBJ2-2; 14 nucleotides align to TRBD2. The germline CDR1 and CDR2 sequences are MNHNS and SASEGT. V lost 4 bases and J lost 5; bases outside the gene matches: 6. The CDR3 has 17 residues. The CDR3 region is CASSAGLAGARTGELFF. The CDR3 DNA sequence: TGTGCCAGCAGTGCGGGACTAGCGGGGGCGCGGACCGGGGAGCTGTTTTTT.

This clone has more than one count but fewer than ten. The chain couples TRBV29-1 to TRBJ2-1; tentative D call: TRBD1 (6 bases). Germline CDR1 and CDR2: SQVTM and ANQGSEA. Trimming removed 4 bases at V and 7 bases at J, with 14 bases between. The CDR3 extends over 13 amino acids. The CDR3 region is CSVAFLRGNEQFF. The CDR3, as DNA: TGCAGCGTTGCGTTCTTAAGGGGGAATGAGCAGTTCTTC.

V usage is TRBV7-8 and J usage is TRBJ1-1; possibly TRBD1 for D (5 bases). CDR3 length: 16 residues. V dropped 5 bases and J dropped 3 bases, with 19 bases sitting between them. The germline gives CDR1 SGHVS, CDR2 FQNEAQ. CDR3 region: CASSELPIQEYTEAFF. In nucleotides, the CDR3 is TGTGCCAGCAGCGAACTTCCAATACAGGAGTACACTGAAGCTTTCTTT.

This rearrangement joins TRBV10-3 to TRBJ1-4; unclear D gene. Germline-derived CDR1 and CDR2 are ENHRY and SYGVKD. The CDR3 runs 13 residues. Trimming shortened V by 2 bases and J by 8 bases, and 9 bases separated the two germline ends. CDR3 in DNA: TGTGCCATCAGTGAGAACAGAAACGAAAAACTGTTTTTT. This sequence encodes CAISENRNEKLFF.

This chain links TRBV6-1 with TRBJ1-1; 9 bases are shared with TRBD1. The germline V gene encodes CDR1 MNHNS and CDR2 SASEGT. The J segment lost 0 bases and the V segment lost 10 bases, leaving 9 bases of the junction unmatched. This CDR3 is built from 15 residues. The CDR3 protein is CATRSGQGMNTEAFF. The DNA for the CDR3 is TGTGCCACTCGATCGGGACAGGGAATGAACACTGAAGCTTTCTTT.

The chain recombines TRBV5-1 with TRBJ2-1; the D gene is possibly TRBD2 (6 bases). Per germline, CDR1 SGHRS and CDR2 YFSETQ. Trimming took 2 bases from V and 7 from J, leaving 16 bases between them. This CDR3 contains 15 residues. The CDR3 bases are TGCGCCAGCAGCTTTGAGGGACTTCCCGCGAATGAGCAGTTCTTC. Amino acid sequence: CASSFEGLPANEQFF. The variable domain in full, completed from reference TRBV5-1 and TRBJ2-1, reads KAGVTQTPRYLIKTRGQQVTLSCSPISGHRSVSWYQQTPGQGLQFLFEYFSETQRNKGNFPGRFSGRQFSNSRSEMNVSTLELGDSALYLCASSFEGLPANEQFFGPGTRLTVL.

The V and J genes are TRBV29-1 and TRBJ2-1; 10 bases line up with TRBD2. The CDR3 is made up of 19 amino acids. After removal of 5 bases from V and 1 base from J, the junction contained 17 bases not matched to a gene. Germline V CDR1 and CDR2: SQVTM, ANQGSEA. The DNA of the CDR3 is TGCAGCGTTTCGAGGGTAATAGCGGGAGGTTCAAGGTCCTACAATGAGCAGTTCTTC. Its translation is CSVSRVIAGGSRSYNEQFF.

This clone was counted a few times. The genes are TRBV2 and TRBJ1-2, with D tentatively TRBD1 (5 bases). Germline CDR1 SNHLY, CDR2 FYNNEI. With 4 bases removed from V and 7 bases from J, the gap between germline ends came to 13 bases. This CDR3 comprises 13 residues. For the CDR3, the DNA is TGTGCCAGCAGTGTTGGGGTGCAGGGTGGCTACACCTTC. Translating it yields CASSVGVQGGYTF. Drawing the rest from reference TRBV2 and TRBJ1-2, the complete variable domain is EPEVTQTPSHQVTQMGQEVILRCVPISNHLYFYWYRQILGQKVEFLVSFYNNEISEKSEIFDDQFSVERPDGSNFTLKIRSTKLEDSAMYFCASSVGVQGGYTFGSGTRLTVV.

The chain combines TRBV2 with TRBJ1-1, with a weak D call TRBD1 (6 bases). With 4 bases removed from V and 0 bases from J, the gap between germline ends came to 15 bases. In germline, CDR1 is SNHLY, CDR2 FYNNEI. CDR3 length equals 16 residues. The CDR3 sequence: CASSGLTTGMNTEAFF. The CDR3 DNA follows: TGTGCCAGCAGTGGGCTTACTACAGGGATGAACACTGAAGCTTTCTTT. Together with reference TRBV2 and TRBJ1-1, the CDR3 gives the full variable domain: EPEVTQTPSHQVTQMGQEVILRCVPISNHLYFYWYRQILGQKVEFLVSFYNNEISEKSEIFDDQFSVERPDGSNFTLKIRSTKLEDSAMYFCASSGLTTGMNTEAFFGQGTRLTVV.

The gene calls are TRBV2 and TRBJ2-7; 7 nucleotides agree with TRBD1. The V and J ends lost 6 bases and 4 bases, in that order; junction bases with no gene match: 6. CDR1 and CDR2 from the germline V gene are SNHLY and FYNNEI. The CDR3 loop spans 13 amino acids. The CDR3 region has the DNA TGTGCCAGCAGACTTACAGGGGCATACGAGCAGTACTTC. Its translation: CASRLTGAYEQYF.

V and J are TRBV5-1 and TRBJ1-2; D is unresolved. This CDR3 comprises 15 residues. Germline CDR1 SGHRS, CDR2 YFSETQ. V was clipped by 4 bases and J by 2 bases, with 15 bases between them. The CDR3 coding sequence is TGCGCCAGCAGCCGCGACGGAACTATGAACTATGGCTACACCTTC. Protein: CASSRDGTMNYGYTF. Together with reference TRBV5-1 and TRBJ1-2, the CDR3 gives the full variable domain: KAGVTQTPRYLIKTRGQQVTLSCSPISGHRSVSWYQQTPGQGLQFLFEYFSETQRNKGNFPGRFSGRQFSNSRSEMNVSTLELGDSALYLCASSRDGTMNYGYTFGSGTRLTVV.

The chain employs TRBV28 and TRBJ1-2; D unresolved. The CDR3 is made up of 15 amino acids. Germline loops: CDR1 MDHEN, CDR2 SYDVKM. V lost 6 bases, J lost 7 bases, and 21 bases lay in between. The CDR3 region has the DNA TGTGCCAGCAGGACCCAGGACGTCGGGATTAGTGGCTACACCTTC. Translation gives CASRTQDVGISGYTF.

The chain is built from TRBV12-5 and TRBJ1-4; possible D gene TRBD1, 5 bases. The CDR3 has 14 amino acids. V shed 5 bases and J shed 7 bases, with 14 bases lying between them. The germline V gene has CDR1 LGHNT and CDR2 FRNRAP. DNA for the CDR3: TGTGCTAGTGGTCCGGACATGGTCGGTGAAAAACTGTTTTTT. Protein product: CASGPDMVGEKLFF.

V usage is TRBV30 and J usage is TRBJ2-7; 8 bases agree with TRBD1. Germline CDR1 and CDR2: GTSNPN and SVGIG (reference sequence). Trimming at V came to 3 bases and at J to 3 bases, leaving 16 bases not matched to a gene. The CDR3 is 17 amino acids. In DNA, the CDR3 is TGTGCCTGGAGCGGAATGGGTAAGGACAGGGTTTTCTACGAGCAGTACTTC. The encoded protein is CAWSGMGKDRVFYEQYF.

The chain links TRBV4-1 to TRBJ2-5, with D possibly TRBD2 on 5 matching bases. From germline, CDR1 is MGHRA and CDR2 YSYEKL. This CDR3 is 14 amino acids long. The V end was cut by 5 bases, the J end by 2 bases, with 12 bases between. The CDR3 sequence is CASSNLGVQETQYF. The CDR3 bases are TGCGCCAGCAGCAATCTCGGGGTTCAAGAGACCCAGTACTTC.

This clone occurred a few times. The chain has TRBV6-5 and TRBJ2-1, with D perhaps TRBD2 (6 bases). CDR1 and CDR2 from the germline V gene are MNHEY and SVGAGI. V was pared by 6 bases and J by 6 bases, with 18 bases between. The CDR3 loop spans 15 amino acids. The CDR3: CASSGGLLSSNEQFF. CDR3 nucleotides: TGTGCCAGCAGCGGGGGACTTTTAAGTTCCAATGAGCAGTTCTTC.

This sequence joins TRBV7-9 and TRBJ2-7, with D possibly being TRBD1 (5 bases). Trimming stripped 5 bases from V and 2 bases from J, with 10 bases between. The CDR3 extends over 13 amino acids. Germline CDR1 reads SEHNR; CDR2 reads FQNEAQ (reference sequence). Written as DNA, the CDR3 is TGTGCCAGCAGCCACGGACACCCCTACGAGCAGTACTTC. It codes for CASSHGHPYEQYF. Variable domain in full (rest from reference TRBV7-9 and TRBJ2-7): DTGVSQNPRHKITKRGQNVTFRCDPISEHNRLYWYRQTLGQGPEFLTYFQNEAQLEKSRLLSDRFSAERPKGSFSTLEIQRTEQGDSAMYLCASSHGHPYEQYFGPGTRLTVT.

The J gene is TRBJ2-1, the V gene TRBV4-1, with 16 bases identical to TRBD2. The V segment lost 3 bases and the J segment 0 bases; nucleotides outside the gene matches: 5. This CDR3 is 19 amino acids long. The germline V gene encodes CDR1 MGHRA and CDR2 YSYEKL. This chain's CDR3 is CASSHSGTSGRVSYNEQFF. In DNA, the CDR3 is TGCGCCAGCAGCCATTCCGGGACTAGCGGGAGGGTCTCCTACAATGAGCAGTTCTTC.

CDR3 nucleotide sequence: TGTGCCAGCAATAGGCGGGAGCAGTACAATGAGCAGTTCTTC. It specifies CASNRREQYNEQFF. The V and J genes are TRBV6-6 and TRBJ2-1; 7 bases match TRBD2. Germline V gene lookup returns CDR1 MNHNY and CDR2 SVGAGI (reference sequence). V shed 7 bases and J 4 bases; nucleotides not matched to a gene: 7. This CDR3 region has 14 residues.

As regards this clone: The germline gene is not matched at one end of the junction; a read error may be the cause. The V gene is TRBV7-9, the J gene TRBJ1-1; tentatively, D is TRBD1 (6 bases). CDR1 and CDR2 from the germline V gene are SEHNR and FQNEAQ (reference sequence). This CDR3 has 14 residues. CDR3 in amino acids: CSSSLLGRGTEAFF. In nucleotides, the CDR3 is TGTTCCAGCAGCCTCCTGGGCAGGGGTACTGAAGCTTTCTTT.

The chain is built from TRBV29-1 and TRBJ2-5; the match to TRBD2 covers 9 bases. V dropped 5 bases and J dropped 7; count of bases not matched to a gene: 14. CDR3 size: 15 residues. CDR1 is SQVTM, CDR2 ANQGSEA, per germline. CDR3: CSVLPAAGGHWTQYF. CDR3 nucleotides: TGCAGCGTTCTCCCCGCGGCGGGGGGGCACTGGACCCAGTACTTC.

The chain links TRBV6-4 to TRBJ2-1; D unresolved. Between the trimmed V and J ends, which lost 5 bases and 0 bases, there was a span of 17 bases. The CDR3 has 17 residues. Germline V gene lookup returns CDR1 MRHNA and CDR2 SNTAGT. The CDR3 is CASSPYSFPSSYNEQFF. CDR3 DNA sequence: TGTGCCAGCAGTCCGTATTCTTTCCCGAGCTCCTACAATGAGCAGTTCTTC.

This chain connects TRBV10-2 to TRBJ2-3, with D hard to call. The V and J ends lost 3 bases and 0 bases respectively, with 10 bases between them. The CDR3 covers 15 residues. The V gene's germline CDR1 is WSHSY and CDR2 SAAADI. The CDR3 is CASSDPPESTDTQYF. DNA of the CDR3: TGCGCCAGCAGTGATCCCCCGGAGAGCACAGATACGCAGTATTTT.

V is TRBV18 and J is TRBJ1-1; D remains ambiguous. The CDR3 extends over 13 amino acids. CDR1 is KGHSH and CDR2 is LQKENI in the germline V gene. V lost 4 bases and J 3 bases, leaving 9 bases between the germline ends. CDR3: CASSQSSHTEAFF. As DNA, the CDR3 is TGTGCCAGCTCACAGAGTTCCCACACTGAAGCTTTCTTT.

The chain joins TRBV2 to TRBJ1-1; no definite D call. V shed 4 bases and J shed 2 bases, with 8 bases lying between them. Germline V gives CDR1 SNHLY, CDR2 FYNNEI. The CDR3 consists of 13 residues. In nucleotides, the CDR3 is TGTGCCAGCAGTGTAGCCTCCAACACTGAAGCTTTCTTT. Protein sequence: CASSVASNTEAFF.

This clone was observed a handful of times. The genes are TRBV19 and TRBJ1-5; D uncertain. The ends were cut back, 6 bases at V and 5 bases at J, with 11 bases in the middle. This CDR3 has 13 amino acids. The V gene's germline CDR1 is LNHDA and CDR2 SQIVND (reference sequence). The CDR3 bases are TGTGCCAGTAGCGCCCTACAGTATCAGCCCCAGCATTTT. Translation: CASSALQYQPQHF.

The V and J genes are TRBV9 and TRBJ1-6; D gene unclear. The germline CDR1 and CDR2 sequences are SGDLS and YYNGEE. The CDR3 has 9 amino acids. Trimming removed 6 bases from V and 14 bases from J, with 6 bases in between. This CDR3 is CASTLTLHF. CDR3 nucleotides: TGTGCCAGCACTTTAACCCTCCACTTT.